Listed below are T cell receptor beta chains from one sample, sequenced in a study of cytomegalovirus exposure and HLA in healthy donors. The table came from immunoSEQ multiplex PCR; TCRdb's copy has only in-frame clones and leaves some out. The profile shows more than 300,000 clones, 75% to 90% of them singletons. Sequencing was performed on PBMCs. All receptors come from a woman under 30 in good health and CMV-seronegative. CDR3s include the opening cysteine and the closing phenylalanine or tryptophan. Each record gives: CDR3 protein, CDR3 DNA, clone size, J gene, D gene, V gene. The D gene is left open where the match is weak. Expanded clones are given a class, and other clones once, few, many or no size at all.

CDR3aa: CASSIDIAGVNTEAFF
CDR3nt: TGTGCCAGTAGTATAGATATTGCAGGGGTGAACACTGAAGCTTTCTTT
abundance: NA
j_gene: TRBJ1-1
d_gene: NA
v_gene: TRBV19

CDR3aa: CATFGTAREKLFF
CDR3nt: TGTGCCACCTTCGGGACAGCAAGGGAAAAACTGTTTTTT
abundance: few
j_gene: TRBJ1-4
d_gene: TRBD1
v_gene: TRBV28

CDR3aa: CASSSDGGRRYYGYTF
CDR3nt: TGTGCCAGCAGCTCGGACGGGGGGCGAAGATACTATGGCTACACCTTC
abundance: NA
j_gene: TRBJ1-2
d_gene: NA
v_gene: TRBV5-4

CDR3aa: CASSLPGTGGPNEKLFF
CDR3nt: TGTGCCAGCAGCCTCCCCGGGACAGGGGGCCCGAATGAAAAACTGTTTTTT
abundance: NA
j_gene: TRBJ1-4
d_gene: TRBD1
v_gene: TRBV7-9

CDR3aa: CASRRLAGQDTQYF
CDR3nt: TGTGCCAGCAGGAGACTAGCGGGACAAGATACGCAGTATTTT
abundance: NA
j_gene: TRBJ2-3
d_gene: TRBD2
v_gene: TRBV6-5

CDR3aa: CASTPVGLNYEQYF
CDR3nt: TGTGCCAGCACCCCAGTGGGACTAAACTACGAGCAGTACTTC
abundance: NA
j_gene: TRBJ2-7
d_gene: TRBD2
v_gene: TRBV7-9

CDR3aa: CASSSSYGSEAFF
CDR3nt: TGTGCCAGCAGTTCCAGTTATGGGAGCGAAGCTTTCTTT
abundance: NA
j_gene: TRBJ1-1
d_gene: NA
v_gene: TRBV28

CDR3aa: CASSSTGQDYNEQFF
CDR3nt: TGTGCCAGCAGCTCAACGGGACAGGACTACAATGAGCAGTTCTTC
abundance: NA
j_gene: TRBJ2-1
d_gene: TRBD1
v_gene: TRBV7-9

CDR3aa: CASSVSSGPLQETQYF
CDR3nt: TGCGCCAGCAGTGTGTCTAGCGGGCCACTTCAAGAGACCCAGTACTTC
abundance: NA
j_gene: TRBJ2-5
d_gene: TRBD2
v_gene: TRBV10-2

CDR3aa: CASSSQETQYF
CDR3nt: TGCGCCAGCAGCTCACAAGAGACCCAGTACTTC
abundance: few
j_gene: TRBJ2-5
d_gene: NA
v_gene: TRBV5-1

CDR3aa: CASSLDRGDQPQHF
CDR3nt: TGTGCCAGCAGCTTAGACAGGGGCGATCAGCCCCAGCATTTT
abundance: NA
j_gene: TRBJ1-5
d_gene: TRBD1
v_gene: TRBV7-2

CDR3aa: CASSSLYGYTF
CDR3nt: TGTGCCAGCAGTTCCCTGTATGGCTACACCTTC
abundance: NA
j_gene: TRBJ1-2
d_gene: NA
v_gene: TRBV28

CDR3aa: CAWSGQTETQYF
CDR3nt: TGTGCCTGGAGTGGACAGACGGAGACCCAGTACTTC
abundance: NA
j_gene: TRBJ2-5
d_gene: NA
v_gene: TRBV30

CDR3aa: CASRHRGLSGNTIYF
CDR3nt: TGTGCCAGCAGACACAGGGGATTGAGTGGAAACACCATATATTTT
abundance: NA
j_gene: TRBJ1-3
d_gene: TRBD1
v_gene: TRBV6-1

CDR3aa: CASSGPGLAVGADTQYF
CDR3nt: TGTGCCAGCAGTGGCCCCGGATTAGCGGTTGGGGCAGATACGCAGTATTTT
abundance: NA
j_gene: TRBJ2-3
d_gene: NA
v_gene: TRBV25-1

CDR3aa: CASRIAGDTDTQYF
CDR3nt: TGCGCCAGCAGAATAGCCGGGGACACAGATACGCAGTATTTT
abundance: NA
j_gene: TRBJ2-3
d_gene: NA
v_gene: TRBV5-1

CDR3aa: CASSLRPLGRGTEAFF
CDR3nt: TGTGCCAGCAGCCTAAGACCATTGGGCCGGGGTACTGAAGCTTTCTTT
abundance: NA
j_gene: TRBJ1-1
d_gene: NA
v_gene: TRBV28

CDR3aa: CASSVERGLSGEETQYF
CDR3nt: TGTGCCAGCAGCGTAGAGAGAGGACTCAGTGGAGAGGAGACCCAGTACTTC
abundance: NA
j_gene: TRBJ2-5
d_gene: NA
v_gene: TRBV9

CDR3aa: CASSPTTLNTEAFF
CDR3nt: TGTGCCAGTAGCCCCACAACACTAAACACTGAAGCTTTCTTT
abundance: NA
j_gene: TRBJ1-1
d_gene: NA
v_gene: TRBV19

CDR3aa: CASSPKTEQPQHF
CDR3nt: TGTGCCAGCAGTCCAAAGACAGAACAGCCCCAGCATTTT
abundance: NA
j_gene: TRBJ1-5
d_gene: NA
v_gene: TRBV2

CDR3aa: CASSSGQGVNGYTF
CDR3nt: TGTGCCAGCAGCTCCGGACAGGGGGTGAATGGCTACACCTTC
abundance: few
j_gene: TRBJ1-2
d_gene: TRBD1
v_gene: TRBV7-2

CDR3aa: CASSHPAGTTYEQYF
CDR3nt: TGTGCCAGCAGCCACCCGGCAGGGACTACCTACGAGCAGTACTTC
abundance: NA
j_gene: TRBJ2-7
d_gene: TRBD2
v_gene: TRBV14

CDR3aa: CASSPPGSGGNEQYF
CDR3nt: TGTGCCAGCTCACCACCGGGTAGCGGAGGCAACGAGCAGTACTTC
abundance: NA
j_gene: TRBJ2-7
d_gene: NA
v_gene: TRBV18

CDR3aa: CAVKQDSHEAFF
CDR3nt: TGTGCCGTAAAGCAGGACAGCCATGAAGCTTTCTTT
abundance: few
j_gene: TRBJ1-1
d_gene: NA
v_gene: TRBV19

CDR3aa: CASSLWGGLAATYNEQFF
CDR3nt: TGTGCCAGCAGTTTATGGGGGGGACTAGCGGCCACCTACAATGAGCAGTTCTTC
abundance: NA
j_gene: TRBJ2-1
d_gene: TRBD2
v_gene: TRBV28

CDR3aa: CASSLTRGWSNQPQHF
CDR3nt: TGTGCCAGCAGCTTGACGCGCGGGTGGTCCAATCAGCCCCAGCATTTT
abundance: NA
j_gene: TRBJ1-5
d_gene: NA
v_gene: TRBV5-8

CDR3aa: CASNEQRSRVGEQYF
CDR3nt: TGTGCCAGCAACGAACAAAGATCGCGGGTTGGCGAGCAGTACTTC
abundance: NA
j_gene: TRBJ2-7
d_gene: NA
v_gene: TRBV6-5

CDR3aa: CASSAAGNRDYEQYF
CDR3nt: TGTGCCAGCAGCGCCGCCGGGAATCGGGACTACGAGCAGTACTTC
abundance: NA
j_gene: TRBJ2-7
d_gene: NA
v_gene: TRBV7-6

CDR3aa: CASSYSEGAYEQYF
CDR3nt: TGTGCCAGCAGTTATTCGGAGGGGGCTTACGAGCAGTACTTC
abundance: NA
j_gene: TRBJ2-7
d_gene: NA
v_gene: TRBV6-6

CDR3aa: CASMAGTLGSSEQFF
CDR3nt: TGCGCCAGCATGGCCGGGACTCTCGGGTCTTCGGAGCAGTTCTTC
abundance: few
j_gene: TRBJ2-1
d_gene: NA
v_gene: TRBV5-1

CDR3aa: CASSSSTDTQYF
CDR3nt: TGTGCCAGCAGTTCGAGCACAGATACGCAGTATTTT
abundance: NA
j_gene: TRBJ2-3
d_gene: NA
v_gene: TRBV11-3

CDR3aa: CASSYTAGGINEKLFF
CDR3nt: TGTGCCAGCAGTTACACGGCAGGGGGCATAAATGAAAAACTGTTTTTT
abundance: NA
j_gene: TRBJ1-4
d_gene: TRBD1
v_gene: TRBV6-5

CDR3aa: CASSLSRGGTGELFF
CDR3nt: TGTGCCAGCAGTTTATCGCGCGGAGGCACCGGGGAGCTGTTTTTT
abundance: NA
j_gene: TRBJ2-2
d_gene: NA
v_gene: TRBV27

CDR3aa: CASNQDLAGSSYNEQFF
CDR3nt: TGTGCCAGCAACCAAGATCTAGCGGGGAGCTCCTACAATGAGCAGTTCTTC
abundance: NA
j_gene: TRBJ2-1
d_gene: TRBD2
v_gene: TRBV5-4

CDR3aa: CASSEIPRDTGELFF
CDR3nt: TGTGCCAGCAGTGAAATCCCCCGGGACACCGGGGAGCTGTTTTTT
abundance: NA
j_gene: TRBJ2-2
d_gene: NA
v_gene: TRBV6-1

CDR3aa: CASSRYRGIQETQYF
CDR3nt: TGTGCCAGCAGCCGATATCGGGGAATCCAAGAGACCCAGTACTTC
abundance: NA
j_gene: TRBJ2-5
d_gene: NA
v_gene: TRBV7-2

CDR3aa: CASSAARGDEQYF
CDR3nt: TGTGCCAGCAGCGCCGCGCGGGGGGACGAGCAGTACTTC
abundance: NA
j_gene: TRBJ2-7
d_gene: TRBD2
v_gene: TRBV9

CDR3aa: CASSQLPGQEYNEQFF
CDR3nt: TGCGCCAGCAGCCAATTACCGGGACAGGAGTACAATGAGCAGTTCTTC
abundance: NA
j_gene: TRBJ2-1
d_gene: TRBD1
v_gene: TRBV4-1

CDR3aa: CASSLESDGYYEQYF
CDR3nt: TGTGCCAGCAGCTTAGAAAGCGACGGATACTACGAGCAGTACTTC
abundance: NA
j_gene: TRBJ2-7
d_gene: NA
v_gene: TRBV7-2

CDR3aa: CASREEGAGELFF
CDR3nt: TGTGCCAGCAGGGAGGAGGGAGCCGGGGAGCTGTTTTTT
abundance: NA
j_gene: TRBJ2-2
d_gene: NA
v_gene: TRBV7-7

CDR3aa: CASSSGRGSSYEQYF
CDR3nt: TGTGCCAGCAGCTCGGGGAGGGGAAGCTCCTACGAGCAGTACTTC
abundance: NA
j_gene: TRBJ2-7
d_gene: TRBD2
v_gene: TRBV5-6

CDR3aa: CASSQGAASGSSYNEQFF
CDR3nt: TGCGCCAGCAGCCAAGGGGCGGCTAGCGGGAGTTCCTACAATGAGCAGTTCTTC
abundance: NA
j_gene: TRBJ2-1
d_gene: TRBD2
v_gene: TRBV4-1

CDR3aa: CASSLTLGGGTSSYEQYF
CDR3nt: TGTGCCAGCAGCTTAACCCTAGGCGGCGGGACCTCCTCCTACGAGCAGTACTTC
abundance: NA
j_gene: TRBJ2-7
d_gene: NA
v_gene: TRBV13

CDR3aa: CASRALIRNEQFF
CDR3nt: TGTGCCAGCAGGGCCTTGATTCGCAATGAGCAGTTCTTC
abundance: NA
j_gene: TRBJ2-1
d_gene: NA
v_gene: TRBV6-5

CDR3aa: CASSSLQVGELFF
CDR3nt: TGTGCCAGCAGCTCCCTCCAGGTCGGGGAGCTGTTTTTT
abundance: NA
j_gene: TRBJ2-2
d_gene: NA
v_gene: TRBV11-1

CDR3aa: CASSRGQGAETQYF
CDR3nt: TGTGCCAGCAGTAGGGGACAGGGGGCGGAGACCCAGTACTTC
abundance: NA
j_gene: TRBJ2-5
d_gene: TRBD1
v_gene: TRBV6-5

CDR3aa: CASSPGGNIQYF
CDR3nt: TGTGCCAGCAGCCCAGGTGGAAACATTCAGTACTTC
abundance: NA
j_gene: TRBJ2-4
d_gene: NA
v_gene: TRBV6-5

CDR3aa: CASSIPGQGRRGYTF
CDR3nt: TGTGCCAGTAGTATCCCGGGACAGGGGAGACGTGGTTACACCTTC
abundance: NA
j_gene: TRBJ1-2
d_gene: TRBD1
v_gene: TRBV19

CDR3aa: CASSKVRQSLPGLEFHEQYF
CDR3nt: TGTGCCAGCAGCAAAGTGCGTCAGAGCCTCCCGGGACTAGAGTTCCACGAGCAGTACTTC
abundance: NA
j_gene: TRBJ2-7
d_gene: NA
v_gene: TRBV21-1

CDR3aa: CASSYPGQPWSSYNEQFF
CDR3nt: TGCGCCAGCAGTTACCCGGGACAGCCCTGGAGCTCCTACAATGAGCAGTTCTTC
abundance: NA
j_gene: TRBJ2-1
d_gene: TRBD1
v_gene: TRBV5-1

CDR3aa: CASSGGPSGSNNEQFF
CDR3nt: TGTGCCAGCAGCGGAGGACCTAGCGGGAGTAACAATGAGCAGTTCTTC
abundance: NA
j_gene: TRBJ2-1
d_gene: TRBD2
v_gene: TRBV13

CDR3aa: CASSFQGAQETQYF
CDR3nt: TGTGCCAGCAGTTTCCAGGGGGCACAAGAGACCCAGTACTTC
abundance: NA
j_gene: TRBJ2-5
d_gene: TRBD1
v_gene: TRBV28

CDR3aa: CASSQEFSSGSSYEQYF
CDR3nt: TGTGCCAGCAGCCAAGAATTTTCTAGCGGTAGCTCCTACGAGCAGTACTTC
abundance: NA
j_gene: TRBJ2-7
d_gene: TRBD2
v_gene: TRBV4-2

CDR3aa: CASGLRDSKVYGYTF
CDR3nt: TGTGCTAGTGGTTTGCGGGACAGTAAAGTCTATGGCTACACCTTC
abundance: NA
j_gene: TRBJ1-2
d_gene: TRBD1
v_gene: TRBV12-5

CDR3aa: CASSSGRSSYEQYF
CDR3nt: TGTGCCAGCAGTTCAGGGAGGAGCTCCTACGAGCAGTACTTC
abundance: once
j_gene: TRBJ2-7
d_gene: NA
v_gene: TRBV6-5

CDR3aa: CSVRQGVSETQYF
CDR3nt: TGCAGCGTAAGACAGGGGGTTTCAGAGACCCAGTACTTC
abundance: NA
j_gene: TRBJ2-5
d_gene: TRBD1
v_gene: TRBV29-1

CDR3aa: CASSVDSRIAKNIQYF
CDR3nt: TGTGCCAGCAGTGTTGACAGCCGAATAGCCAAAAACATTCAGTACTTC
abundance: NA
j_gene: TRBJ2-4
d_gene: NA
v_gene: TRBV6-1

CDR3aa: CASSSDGGYEQYF
CDR3nt: TGTGCCAGCTCAAGCGACGGGGGCTACGAGCAGTACTTC
abundance: NA
j_gene: TRBJ2-7
d_gene: NA
v_gene: TRBV18

CDR3aa: CASSLTGVSWGTDTQYF
CDR3nt: TGTGCCAGCAGCTTGACAGGGGTGAGCTGGGGCACAGATACGCAGTATTTT
abundance: NA
j_gene: TRBJ2-3
d_gene: TRBD1
v_gene: TRBV7-2